The 5 T cell receptor beta chains below all came from one sample that was sequenced in a study of T cells after posttransplantation cyclophosphamide listed by TCRdb under 2016. Library construction relied on the immunoSEQ multiplex PCR assay. TCRdb obtained this table from immuneACCESS and retained in-frame rearrangements with V and J assigned. These tables miss some clones; where compared with another copy, unresolved V genes account for less than half of the shortfall, and the remainder is unexplained. Across this sample there are fewer than 30,000 clones, with roughly 82% seen only once. The biggest ten clones account for approximately 6.8% of the sample. The sample comprised PBMCs. These receptors were collected from a woman between 55 and 75 years old with a blood cancer, CMV-positive, and with a related stem cell donor.

The CDR3 spells CASSQDNGGTNYGYTF. The DNA of the CDR3 is TGTGCCAGCAGCCAAGATAACGGCGGGACTAACTATGGCTACACCTTC. The V call is TRBV4-2, the J call TRBJ1-2; D gene ambiguous. This CDR3 spans 16 amino acids. Germline loops: CDR1 LGHNA, CDR2 YNFKEQ. The V and J ends lost 0 bases and 0 bases respectively, with 11 bases between them.

This chain connects TRBV2 to TRBJ1-5, with D perhaps matching TRBD1 (6 bases). Germline V gene lookup returns CDR1 SNHLY and CDR2 FYNNEI. The CDR3 sequence is 17 residues long. The V end lost 4 bases, the J end lost 2 bases, and 18 bases lay between the germline ends. In DNA form, the CDR3 reads TGTGCCAGCAGTGGGCAGGGGTTTCGGAATGGCAATCAGCCCCAGCATTTT. Translation gives CASSGQGFRNGNQPQHF.

V usage is TRBV5-6 and J usage is TRBJ1-3; D is undetermined. Germline CDR1 reads SGHDT; CDR2 reads YYEEEE. The CDR3 consists of 11 residues. Trimming shortened V by 4 bases and J by 7 bases, and 6 bases separated the two germline ends. The CDR3 here is CASSLLNTIYF. The CDR3 coding sequence is TGTGCCAGCAGCCTACTTAACACCATATATTTT.

This clone was observed once. V and J are TRBV5-4 and TRBJ2-5, with no clear D. The ends were cut back, 5 bases at V and 2 bases at J, with 7 bases in the middle. CDR3 size: 12 residues. The V gene's germline CDR1 is SGHNT and CDR2 YYREEE (reference sequence). The CDR3 DNA is TGTGCCAGCAGTGAGGTGCAAGAGACCCAGTACTTC. It codes for CASSEVQETQYF.

The gene calls are TRBV5-1 and TRBJ2-5; D not resolved. The germline gives CDR1 SGHRS, CDR2 YFSETQ. The CDR3 is made up of 14 amino acids. Trimming left V 2 bases short and J 1 base short, with 9 bases between. In DNA, the CDR3 is TGCGCCAGCAGCTTACTATCCCTCCAAGAGACCCAGTACTTC. Its translation: CASSLLSLQETQYF.